The entry below describes one TCR beta chain. Participants had their cohort set by participant-reported clinical history. Using immunoSEQ multiplex PCR, the repertoire was profiled, and TCRdb retains in-frame clones only, with some absent. Of 150,000 to 200,000 clones in the sample, roughly 80% were seen once. These data belong to a study of blood T cell repertoires in COVID-19. V shed 4 bases and J 5 bases; nucleotides not matched to a gene: 8. This CDR3 is built from 15 residues. Germline V gives CDR1 MNHEY, CDR2 SVGAGI. The sequence came from a woman between 45 and 60 years old who had recovered from COVID-19. V usage is TRBV6-5 and J usage is TRBJ1-3, with 7 bases fitting TRBD1. Sequenced material: PBMCs or T cells enriched from blood (not recorded which). The CDR3 loop is CASSFTGTERNTIYF. In DNA, the CDR3 is TGTGCCAGCAGTTTCACCGGGACAGAACGAAACACCATATATTTT.